Listed here are 23 T cell receptor beta chains from one sample, sequenced in a study of blood T cell repertoires in COVID-19. Clones were sequenced by immunoSEQ multiplex PCR, and TCRdb holds only the in-frame ones, with some missing. Of roughly 90,000 clones in the sample, more than 75% were seen once. The source material was peripheral blood. Receptors originate from a man aged 35 to 55 with acute or convalescent COVID-19.

In its sample, this clone was seen a few times. The rearrangement uses TRBV24-1 and TRBJ2-1, with 7 bases lining up with TRBD2. The germline V gene has CDR1 KGHDR and CDR2 SFDVKD. This CDR3 contains 16 residues. Trimming took 5 bases from V and 0 from J; bases not matched to a gene: 6. The CDR3 sequence: CATSGPAGSSYNEQFF. Here the CDR3 DNA reads TGTGCCACCAGTGGTCCAGCGGGAAGCTCCTACAATGAGCAGTTCTTC.

V and J are TRBV7-2 and TRBJ2-3; the match to TRBD2 covers 8 bases. J lost 2 bases, V lost 4 bases, and 2 bases had no gene match. Germline CDR1 SGHTA, CDR2 FQGNSA. The length of the CDR3 is 14 residues. The CDR3, as DNA: TGTGCCAGCAGCTACGGACTAGCCACAGATACGCAGTATTTT. This encodes CASSYGLATDTQYF.

V gene TRBV5-6 combines with J gene TRBJ1-3; no definite D call. Germline V gene data show CDR1 as SGHDT and CDR2 as YYEEEE. The CDR3 length is 14 residues. The V end lost 0 bases, the J end lost 3 bases, and 7 bases lay between the germline ends. The CDR3 sequence: CASSLVSNGNTIYF. The CDR3 DNA follows: TGTGCCAGCAGCTTGGTCAGTAATGGAAACACCATATATTTT.

The chain is built from TRBV10-1 and TRBJ1-1; possible D gene TRBD1, 5 bases. Trimming stripped 8 bases from V and 1 base from J, with 11 bases between. This CDR3 is 13 amino acids long. Per the germline V gene, CDR1 is WNHNN and CDR2 is SYGVQD (reference sequence). This CDR3 reads CASRTITNTEAFF. CDR3 in DNA: TGCGCCAGCCGGACAATCACGAACACTGAAGCTTTCTTT.

The V call is TRBV19, the J call TRBJ2-2; 9 nucleotides agree with TRBD1. The length of the CDR3 is 14 residues. Germline V gene sequence: CDR1 LNHDA, CDR2 SQIVND (reference sequence). The V segment lost 5 bases and the J segment 8 bases; nucleotides outside the gene matches: 6. The chain's CDR3 is CASSVQGARGELFF. The CDR3 nucleotides read TGTGCCAGTAGTGTACAGGGGGCAAGGGGGGAGCTGTTTTTT.

The chain couples TRBV6-6 to TRBJ1-5; 10 positions match TRBD1. The CDR3 is 13 residues long. CDR1 and CDR2 from the germline V gene are MNHNY and SVGAGI (reference sequence). V lost 6 bases to trimming and J lost 8 bases; unmatched junction nucleotides: 4. CDR3 region: CASSPTGGKPQHF. In nucleotides, the CDR3 is TGTGCCAGCAGCCCGACAGGGGGCAAGCCCCAGCATTTT.

This chain connects TRBV28 to TRBJ1-3, with D possibly matching TRBD1 (6 bases). CDR3 length: 12 residues. Germline CDR1 is MDHEN and CDR2 is SYDVKM. The ends were cut back, 6 bases at V and 11 bases at J, with 14 bases in the middle. CDR3 protein: CASSRPQGAIYF. The CDR3 region has the DNA TGTGCCAGCAGCCGGCCACAGGGAGCCATATATTTT.

This chain connects TRBV7-2 to TRBJ1-5; D is undetermined. The CDR3 sequence is 14 residues long. The germline V gene has CDR1 SGHTA and CDR2 FQGNSA. V was clipped by 6 bases and J by 3 bases, with 12 bases between them. CDR3 protein: CASSFQFPNQPQHF. CDR3 DNA sequence: TGTGCCAGCAGTTTTCAGTTTCCCAATCAGCCCCAGCATTTT. Full variable domain (rest looked up from reference TRBV7-2 and TRBJ1-5): GAGVSQSPSNKVTEKGKDVELRCDPISGHTALYWYRQSLGQGLEFLIYFQGNSAPDKSGLPSDRFSAERTGGSVSTLTIQRTQQEDSAVYLCASSFQFPNQPQHFGDGTRLSIL.

The chain carries TRBV7-9 and TRBJ2-1, with D possibly matching TRBD2 (5 bases). Germline CDR1 SEHNR, CDR2 FQNEAQ (reference sequence). Between the trimmed V and J ends, which lost 2 bases and 9 bases, there was a span of 14 bases. CDR3 size: 14 residues. CDR3: CASSLKSSGSEQFF. For the CDR3, the DNA is TGTGCCAGCAGCTTAAAGTCCTCGGGAAGTGAGCAGTTCTTC.

The chain recombines TRBV11-2 with TRBJ1-2, with D hard to call. Per germline, CDR1 SGHAT and CDR2 FQNNGV. The CDR3 has 14 residues. V lost 2 bases, J lost 6 bases, and 13 bases lay in between. Written as DNA, the CDR3 is TGTGCCAGCAGCTTACGTCCTCCCCCCCATGGCTACACCTTC. This gives the protein CASSLRPPPHGYTF. Combining the CDR3 with reference TRBV11-2 and TRBJ1-2 gives the whole variable domain EAGVAQSPRYKIIEKRQSVAFWCNPISGHATLYWYQQILGQGPKLLIQFQNNGVVDDSQLPKDRFSAERLKGVDSTLKIQPAKLEDSAVYLCASSLRPPPHGYTFGSGTRLTVV.

This chain uses TRBV2 with TRBJ1-2, with a possible D match to TRBD1 (6 bases). Deletions cut 6 bases from V and 4 bases from J, with 18 bases between. The germline V gene has CDR1 SNHLY and CDR2 FYNNEI. The CDR3 sequence is 15 residues long. The CDR3 nucleotides are TGTGCCAGCAGGAGGGGTTCAGGGGCGGCCTATGGCTACACCTTC. This translates into CASRRGSGAAYGYTF.

The chain is built from TRBV4-1 and TRBJ2-2; the match to TRBD2 covers 7 bases. V lost 2 bases to trimming and J lost 0 bases; unmatched junction nucleotides: 6. Germline V CDR1 and CDR2: MGHRA, YSYEKL. The length of the CDR3 is 17 residues. In DNA, the CDR3 is TGCGCCAGCAGCCAACCTCCCGGACTAGCGAACACCGGGGAGCTGTTTTTT. Amino acid sequence: CASSQPPGLANTGELFF.

The chain links TRBV5-1 to TRBJ2-2; D may be TRBD2 (6 bases). CDR1 SGHRS and CDR2 YFSETQ come from the germline V gene. V shed 7 bases and J shed 0 bases, with 16 bases lying between them. The CDR3 sequence is 16 residues long. CDR3 in amino acids: CASFKGGASNTGELFF. In DNA form, the CDR3 reads TGCGCCAGCTTTAAAGGCGGGGCTTCGAACACCGGGGAGCTGTTTTTT.

This clone appeared once. The V gene is TRBV6-2 or TRBV6-3, the J gene TRBJ1-5; 8 bases line up with TRBD1. V lost 6 bases and J lost 4; bases outside the gene matches: 11. The CDR3 has 16 amino acids. The germline V gene has CDR1 MNHEY and CDR2 SVGEGT. CDR3 sequence: CASSHGGRGRNQPQHF. The CDR3 bases are TGTGCCAGCAGCCACGGGGGCAGGGGGCGAAATCAGCCCCAGCATTTT.

The chain combines TRBV6-5 with TRBJ1-1, with D tentatively TRBD1 (5 bases). With 8 bases removed from V and 7 bases from J, the gap between germline ends came to 23 bases. Germline CDR1 and CDR2: MNHEY and SVGAGI. There are 15 residues in the CDR3. The CDR3 spells CASSALWGGAGEAFF. In nucleotides, the CDR3 is TGTGCCAGCTCGGCGCTTTGGGGGGGAGCGGGTGAAGCTTTCTTT.

This clone was picked up one time. The genes are TRBV2 and TRBJ1-1; 7 bases fit TRBD1. Germline CDR1 is SNHLY and CDR2 is FYNNEI. This CDR3 region has 14 residues. Trimming took 4 bases from V and 5 from J; bases not matched to a gene: 7. The chain's CDR3 is CASSGRGLPTEAFF. The CDR3 DNA reads TGTGCCAGCAGTGGTAGGGGGCTCCCGACTGAAGCTTTCTTT.

The gene calls are TRBV18 and TRBJ2-3; 11 bases are a match to TRBD1. Germline V lookup: CDR1 KGHSH, CDR2 LQKENI. CDR3 size: 14 residues. V dropped 8 bases and J dropped 5; count of bases not matched to a gene: 6. The CDR3 nucleotides read TGTGCCAGCCCTCGGGACAGGGGGTTAGATACGCAGTATTTT. The encoded protein is CASPRDRGLDTQYF.

The V and J genes are TRBV12-5 and TRBJ1-2; 12 nucleotides align to TRBD1. The junction had 14 bases not matched to a gene; V was cut back by 7 bases and J by 2 bases. The germline CDR1 and CDR2 sequences are LGHNT and FRNRAP. CDR3 length: 18 amino acids. The CDR3 loop is CASVTTRDRGLENYGYTF. CDR3 nucleotides: TGTGCTAGTGTTACAACTCGGGACAGGGGGCTTGAAAACTATGGCTACACCTTC.

The gene calls are TRBV7-9 and TRBJ1-2; TRBD1 is a possible D gene (5 bases). CDR1 SEHNR and CDR2 FQNEAQ come from the germline V gene (reference sequence). V gave up 1 base and J gave up 3 bases, with 15 bases separating them. This CDR3 comprises 16 residues. The CDR3 coding sequence is TGTGCCAGCAGCTTAGTCCGGGGGGAAGATTACTATGGCTACACCTTC. Its translation is CASSLVRGEDYYGYTF.

The chain joins TRBV18 to TRBJ1-3; 11 nucleotides agree with TRBD1. The V gene's germline CDR1 is KGHSH and CDR2 LQKENI. The J segment lost 0 bases and the V segment lost 5 bases, leaving 6 bases of the junction unmatched. The CDR3 is 17 amino acids. The CDR3 sequence is CASSARGTGGSGNTIYF. CDR3 in DNA: TGTGCCAGCTCAGCGCGGGGGACAGGGGGCTCTGGAAACACCATATATTTT.

The chain has TRBV9 and TRBJ2-1, with 7 positions matching TRBD1. Trimming removed 4 bases from V and 5 bases from J; junction bases left unmatched: 6. CDR3 length equals 14 residues. Germline assignment: CDR1 SGDLS and CDR2 YYNGEE. The CDR3 protein is CASSKQGIDNEQFF. For the CDR3, the DNA is TGTGCCAGCAGCAAACAGGGGATAGACAATGAGCAGTTCTTC. The complete variable domain, with remaining parts taken from reference TRBV9 and TRBJ2-1, reads DSGVTQTPKHLITATGQRVTLRCSPRSGDLSVYWYQQSLDQGLQFLIQYYNGEERAKGNILERFSAQQFPDLHSELNLSSLELGDSALYFCASSKQGIDNEQFFGPGTRLTVL.

This chain connects TRBV18 to TRBJ2-3; TRBD1 is a possible D gene (5 bases). V was shortened by 6 bases and J by 1 base, with 17 bases between the two germline ends. The CDR3 consists of 16 residues. CDR1 KGHSH and CDR2 LQKENI come from the germline V gene. CDR3 DNA sequence: TGTGCCAGCTCTCCCCTGGTGGGGCAGGGCACAGATACGCAGTATTTT. This encodes CASSPLVGQGTDTQYF. The whole variable domain, remainder taken from reference TRBV18 and TRBJ2-3, is NAGVMQNPRHLVRRRGQEARLRCSPMKGHSHVYWYRQLPEEGLKFMVYLQKENIIDESGMPKERFSAEFPKEGPSILRIQQVVRGDSAAYFCASSPLVGQGTDTQYFGPGTRLTVL.

DNA for the CDR3: TGTGCCAGCAGCTTAGCTACGGGGACAGGGGTCGATCACACTGAAGCTTTCTTT. This gives the protein CASSLATGTGVDHTEAFF. The V gene is TRBV13, the J gene TRBJ1-1, with 10 bases that match TRBD1. Per germline, CDR1 PRHDT and CDR2 FYEKMQ (reference sequence). With V trimmed by 1 base and J by 3 bases, 11 bases remained unmatched. The CDR3 is made up of 18 amino acids.